This T cell receptor beta chain was sequenced during a study of naive and memory T cell subsets. Findings and caveats of the study: There was no ground truth to check naive and memory subset results. Possibly reflecting memory cells re-expressing CD45RA, a few larger clonotypes occurred in naive repertoires, especially CD8.

The table lists this clonotype with a few counts. Its antigen remains unknown. This CDR3 has 17 residues. Germline assignment: CDR1 DFQATT and CDR2 SNEGSKA (reference sequence). Trimming took 5 bases from V and 1 from J; bases not matched to a gene: 7. Two oligonucleotides, mixed equimolar, formed the beta constant-region primer covering TRBC1 and TRBC2. Nested alpha and beta constant-region primers with the SP2 primer drove four PCR rounds on ligated cDNA. TCRdb passed the UMI-ligation and nested PCR reads through MiXCR, listing each CDR3 protein once. This sample carries 150,000 or so distinct CDR3 sequences, approximately 22% of them seen once, and the ten largest clones take 0.11%.

The chain couples TRBV20-1 to TRBJ2-3; 15 nucleotides line up with TRBD2. Source material: naive CD4+ T cells from blood. The TCR comes from a human donor in good health. CDR3 bases: TGCAGTGCTCCCCGGACTAGCGGGAGGGCCCGCACAGATACGCAGTATTTT. Its protein is CSAPRTSGRARTDTQYF.